The clone carrying this T cell receptor beta chain rates as medium-sized. Mismatch with germline at one junction end may stem from a read error. The data originate from a study of blood T cell repertoires in COVID-19. Some clones are missing from TCRdb's copy, which holds only in-frame ones; the method was immunoSEQ multiplex PCR. The sample includes over 45,000 clones, about 84% seen only once; the top ten take over 5.5%. The CDR3 totals 14 residues. Germline assignment: CDR1 SEHNR and CDR2 FQNEAQ (reference sequence). The sequencing sample was made of peripheral blood. This receptor was identified in a man aged 55-75 years with acute or convalescent COVID-19. This chain links TRBV7-9 with TRBJ1-1; 7 nucleotides align to TRBD1. The CDR3 sequence: CASSLVQGNAEAFF. CDR3 sequence (DNA): TGTGCCAGCAGCTTAGTACAGGGGAACGCTGAAGCTTTCTTT.